The 5 T cell receptor beta chains below come from one sample, sequenced in a study of blood T cell repertoires in COVID-19 (dated by TCRdb to 2020 to 2022). Library preparation used the immunoSEQ multiplex PCR assay. What TCRdb holds here is the immuneACCESS table cut down to in-frame rearrangements. Part of the clones is not present; checked against another copy, under half of the missing clones reflect an unresolved V gene, and the others are unexplained. For this sample there are over 250,000 clones; 88% appear just once. 3% of the sample belongs to the ten largest clones. The sample comprised PBMCs or T cells enriched from blood (not recorded which). The receptor source for this set is a woman aged 50 to 65 who had recovered from COVID-19.

The rearrangement joins TRBV19 to TRBJ1-2, with D unresolved. Between the trimmed V and J ends, which lost 4 bases and 0 bases, there was a span of 12 bases. CDR1 and CDR2 (germline): LNHDA, SQIVND (reference sequence). The CDR3 has 15 residues. CDR3 DNA sequence: TGTGCCAGTAGTAGCCCACTTAGAGCTAACTATGGCTACACCTTC. It yields the protein CASSSPLRANYGYTF.

This clone came up once. The chain's CDR3 is CASSNRARTEAFF. CDR3 nucleotides: TGTGCCAGCTCAAACAGGGCTAGAACTGAAGCTTTCTTT. The chain combines TRBV28 with TRBJ1-1; D perhaps matches TRBD1 (6 bases). Germline CDR1 and CDR2: MDHEN and SYDVKM. The V and J ends lost 8 bases and 5 bases respectively, with 15 bases between them. This CDR3 has 13 amino acids.

The chain recombines TRBV7-2 with TRBJ1-3; D is ambiguous. Germline CDR1 reads SGHTA; CDR2 reads FQGNSA. V lost 4 bases and J lost 0, with 10 bases in between. The CDR3 loop spans 15 amino acids. CDR3 sequence reads: CASSSVSGSGNTIYF. The CDR3 region has the DNA TGTGCCAGCAGCTCCGTGTCGGGCTCTGGAAACACCATATATTTT. The full variable domain, in which reference TRBV7-2 and TRBJ1-3 provide the parts outside the CDR3, is GAGVSQSPSNKVTEKGKDVELRCDPISGHTALYWYRQSLGQGLEFLIYFQGNSAPDKSGLPSDRFSAERTGGSVSTLTIQRTQQEDSAVYLCASSSVSGSGNTIYFGEGSWLTVV.

The gene calls are TRBV4-1 and TRBJ1-2, with 9 bases aligning to TRBD1. Germline loops: CDR1 MGHRA, CDR2 YSYEKL. The V and J ends lost 1 base and 5 bases, in that order; junction bases with no gene match: 5. The CDR3 has 15 amino acids. The CDR3 region is CASSQAGQGWYGYTF. The CDR3 DNA follows: TGCGCCAGCAGCCAAGCCGGACAGGGGTGGTATGGCTACACCTTC.

The rearrangement uses TRBV6-2 or TRBV6-3 and TRBJ2-2; D is perhaps TRBD2 (5 bases). Trimming took off 2 bases at V and 1 base at J, with 5 bases between the two ends. The CDR3 is 14 amino acids. Germline V gene sequence: CDR1 MNHEY, CDR2 SVGEGT. The CDR3 here is CASSYRENTGELFF. The CDR3 bases are TGTGCCAGCAGTTACCGGGAGAACACCGGGGAGCTGTTTTTT.